Presented here are 24 T cell receptor beta chains from one specimen sequenced in a study of T cell changes during pregnancy in multiple sclerosis. The repertoire was sequenced with immunoSEQ multiplex PCR; TCRdb's copy has only in-frame clones and lacks some. Of tens of thousands of clones listed, approximately 90% were seen once; the top ten hold about 4.5%. The sequenced sample was CD8+ T cells from peripheral blood mononuclear cells, obtained in the second trimester of pregnancy. The receptors were sampled from a female donor with multiple sclerosis, enrolled in a pregnancy study.

The J gene is TRBJ2-3, the V gene TRBV2; D is perhaps TRBD1 (6 bases). This CDR3 region has 17 residues. V shed 5 bases and J shed 4 bases, with 22 bases lying between them. Germline CDR1 SNHLY, CDR2 FYNNEI. The DNA for the CDR3 is TGTGCCAGCAGTAAATTCGAAAGGGGGATGTTTCCAGATACGCAGTATTTT. It encodes CASSKFERGMFPDTQYF.

V usage is TRBV7-9 and J usage is TRBJ2-7, with 7 bases identical to TRBD1. The V segment lost 5 bases and the J segment 3 bases; nucleotides outside the gene matches: 7. CDR1 SEHNR and CDR2 FQNEAQ come from the germline V gene (reference sequence). This CDR3 region has 14 residues. The CDR3, as DNA: TGTGCCAGCAGCGACAGACAGGGACACTACGAGCAGTACTTC. Residues: CASSDRQGHYEQYF.

This clone was seen just once. This chain connects TRBV7-9 to TRBJ1-1; D may be TRBD1 (6 bases). Trimming shortened V by 5 bases and J by 5 bases, and 15 bases separated the two germline ends. The CDR3 contains 14 residues. Germline V lookup: CDR1 SEHNR, CDR2 FQNEAQ (reference sequence). CDR3 in DNA: TGTGCCAGCAGCCCCCCGACAGGCGGGACTGAAGCTTTCTTT. As protein: CASSPPTGGTEAFF.

The CDR3 coding sequence is TGTGCCAGCACCATGATTGTTAGCCCTGAAGCTTTCTTT. This translates into CASTMIVSPEAFF. The chain has TRBV7-9 and TRBJ1-1; no definite D call. The CDR3 consists of 13 residues. V lost 7 bases to trimming and J lost 6 bases, with 15 bases between them. Germline V gene sequence: CDR1 SEHNR, CDR2 FQNEAQ (reference sequence).

The chain has TRBV5-6 and TRBJ1-1; 7 nucleotides match TRBD1. The CDR3 has 17 amino acids. Germline assignment: CDR1 SGHDT and CDR2 YYEEEE. Trimming removed 0 bases from V and 0 bases from J; junction bases left unmatched: 8. As DNA, the CDR3 is TGTGCCAGCAGCTTGGACGCGACAGGGTATATGAACACTGAAGCTTTCTTT. This translates into CASSLDATGYMNTEAFF.

V and J are TRBV5-5 and TRBJ2-7; D may be TRBD2 (5 bases). V dropped 3 bases and J dropped 6 bases, with 16 bases sitting between them. Per germline, CDR1 SGHKS and CDR2 YYEKEE (reference sequence). The CDR3 is 14 residues long. The CDR3 reads CASSSPVTGTEQYF. Written as DNA, the CDR3 is TGTGCCAGCAGCTCTCCGGTGACGGGAACCGAGCAGTACTTC.

V is TRBV9 and J is TRBJ2-2; 10 bases align to TRBD2. V trimming: 0 bases; J trimming: 5 bases; junction bases outside the gene matches: 16. This CDR3 has 20 residues. Germline CDR1 SGDLS, CDR2 YYNGEE. CDR3 amino acids: CASSVDSGGTSVESTGELFF. CDR3 DNA sequence: TGTGCCAGCAGCGTAGATTCGGGGGGGACTAGCGTCGAAAGTACCGGGGAGCTGTTTTTT. Full variable domain (remainder filled in from reference TRBV9 and TRBJ2-2): DSGVTQTPKHLITATGQRVTLRCSPRSGDLSVYWYQQSLDQGLQFLIQYYNGEERAKGNILERFSAQQFPDLHSELNLSSLELGDSALYFCASSVDSGGTSVESTGELFFGEGSRLTVL.

The chain is built from TRBV9 and TRBJ2-7; TRBD2 matches 10 bases. The CDR3 extends over 15 amino acids. Germline-derived CDR1 and CDR2 are SGDLS and YYNGEE. V was clipped by 4 bases and J by 2 bases; unmatched bases: 6. CDR3 protein: CASSRTSGSTYEQYF. The DNA of the CDR3 is TGTGCCAGCAGCCGGACTAGCGGCTCTACCTACGAGCAGTACTTC.

The chain is built from TRBV4-3 and TRBJ2-7; D not certain. This CDR3 region has 13 residues. Per germline, CDR1 LGHNA and CDR2 YSLEER. V was cut by 2 bases and J by 3 bases, with 8 bases left in between. CDR3 in DNA: TGCGCCAGCAGCCAATTTAGACTCTACGAGCAGTACTTC. As protein: CASSQFRLYEQYF.

This chain's CDR3 is CASSPPRGQGPVGEKLFF. DNA of the CDR3: TGTGCCAGCAGCCCGCCACGGGGACAGGGTCCTGTAGGTGAAAAACTGTTTTTT. The V gene is TRBV7-9, the J gene TRBJ1-4; the match to TRBD1 covers 9 bases. This CDR3 has 18 residues. V lost 5 bases and J lost 7; bases outside the gene matches: 17. CDR1 and CDR2 from the germline V gene are SEHNR and FQNEAQ (reference sequence).

The J gene is TRBJ2-1, the V gene TRBV19; a possible D gene is TRBD2 (5 bases). The CDR3 loop spans 14 amino acids. The germline V gene encodes CDR1 LNHDA and CDR2 SQIVND (reference sequence). The V end was cut by 1 base, the J end by 7 bases, with 11 bases between. DNA of the CDR3: TGTGCCAGTAGTATAGGCGCCAGGAGGAATGAGCAGTTCTTC. As protein: CASSIGARRNEQFF.

The rearrangement links TRBV11-3 to TRBJ2-1; TRBD1 is a possible D gene (6 bases). The CDR3 sequence is 15 residues long. Trimming shortened V by 4 bases and J by 4 bases, and 14 bases separated the two germline ends. CDR1 and CDR2 from the germline V gene are SGHNT and YENEEA. Here the CDR3 reads CASSSSGTFYNEQFF. The DNA of the CDR3 is TGTGCCAGCAGCTCTTCCGGGACATTTTACAATGAGCAGTTCTTC.

As DNA, the CDR3 is TGCGCCAGCGCCGCCCGCAACGGCTACGAGCAGTACTTC. Its protein product is CASAARNGYEQYF. The chain uses TRBV4-3 and TRBJ2-7; no definite D call. V lost 8 bases and J lost 3, with 14 bases in between. Germline V gives CDR1 LGHNA, CDR2 YSLEER. This CDR3 spans 13 amino acids.

The chain joins TRBV29-1 to TRBJ2-2; tentative D call: TRBD2 (5 bases). Germline V gene data show CDR1 as SQVTM and CDR2 as ANQGSEA. The V gene lost 8 bases and the J gene lost 6 bases, with 16 bases spanning the gap. The CDR3 spans 13 residues. CDR3 nucleotide sequence: TGCAGCATCCAAGACGGAGGATCCGGGGAGCTGTTTTTT. This gives the protein CSIQDGGSGELFF.

This clone was recorded only once. The chain has TRBV5-1 and TRBJ1-1; D not resolved. The CDR3 extends over 16 amino acids. CDR1 SGHRS and CDR2 YFSETQ come from the germline V gene. Trimming took 4 bases from V and 5 from J, leaving 21 bases between them. The chain's CDR3 is CASSLSNLGYKTEAFF. The CDR3 nucleotides read TGCGCCAGCAGCCTGTCGAATCTCGGGTATAAAACTGAAGCTTTCTTT.

The rearrangement uses TRBV6-1 and TRBJ2-5, with 8 bases identical to TRBD1. Trimming took 4 bases from V and 4 from J; bases not matched to a gene: 8. The CDR3 runs to 15 residues. Germline CDR1 is MNHNS and CDR2 is SASEGT. The CDR3 DNA reads as TGTGCCAGCAGTGCCGGGACAGGCGGGCCAGAGACCCAGTACTTC. Amino acids: CASSAGTGGPETQYF.

V and J are TRBV6-6 and TRBJ1-2; 7 nucleotides match TRBD1. From germline, CDR1 is MNHNY and CDR2 SVGAGI (reference sequence). The CDR3 is 16 amino acids. With V trimmed by 3 bases and J by 8 bases, 15 bases remained unmatched. CDR3 nucleotide sequence: TGTGCCAGCAGTTATCGGAACGACAGGGTATTCCACGGCTACACCTTC. Its protein is CASSYRNDRVFHGYTF.

This clone was recorded only once. This chain connects TRBV5-1 to TRBJ2-7; 11 positions match TRBD1. V dropped 4 bases and J dropped 4; count of bases not matched to a gene: 10. This CDR3 comprises 16 residues. Germline V gives CDR1 SGHRS, CDR2 YFSETQ. The CDR3 DNA reads TGCGCCAGCAGCCTTGGACAGGGGGCTCTTGGGTACGAGCAGTACTTC. Its protein is CASSLGQGALGYEQYF.

V is TRBV7-2 and J is TRBJ1-5, with 8 bases aligning to TRBD1. J gave up 5 bases and V 4 bases, and 7 bases lay outside the gene matches. This CDR3 comprises 15 residues. CDR1 is SGHTA, CDR2 FQGNSA, per germline. The chain's CDR3 is CASSYGQGSDQPQHF. Written as DNA, the CDR3 is TGTGCCAGCAGCTACGGACAGGGATCGGATCAGCCCCAGCATTTT.

This clone was counted a single time. This chain connects TRBV4-2 to TRBJ2-6; no definite D call. The germline CDR1 and CDR2 sequences are LGHNA and YNFKEQ. The V gene lost 1 base and the J gene lost 4 bases, with 14 bases spanning the gap. The CDR3 runs 17 residues. CDR3 in DNA: TGTGCCAGCAGCCAAGGTGGGTCGGAGTCAGGGGCCAACGTCCTGACTTTC. This codes for CASSQGGSESGANVLTF.

This sequence joins TRBV5-1 and TRBJ2-1, with D possibly TRBD1 on 6 matching bases. The germline V gene has CDR1 SGHRS and CDR2 YFSETQ. V was cut by 4 bases and J by 6 bases, with 17 bases left in between. CDR3 size: 15 residues. CDR3 DNA: TGCGCCAGCAGCCTCGGACTGGGGGCCCGCAATGAGCAGTTCTTC. Its protein product is CASSLGLGARNEQFF.

This clone was picked up one time. The V and J genes are TRBV30 and TRBJ2-1; TRBD2 aligns across 13 bases. Per germline, CDR1 GTSNPN and CDR2 SVGIG (reference sequence). The CDR3 runs 13 residues. J gave up 5 bases and V 7 bases, and 2 bases lay outside the gene matches. The CDR3 DNA sequence: TGTGCCTATGGGACTAGCGGGAACAATGAGCAGTTCTTC. It codes for CAYGTSGNNEQFF.

The V call is TRBV27, the J call TRBJ2-3; perhaps TRBD1 as D (6 bases). Trimming shortened V by 4 bases and J by 0 bases, and 14 bases separated the two germline ends. Germline lookup yields CDR1 MNHEY and CDR2 SMNVEV (reference sequence). This CDR3 is 16 amino acids long. CDR3 in DNA: TGTGCCAGCAGTTCGATTGACAGGCCTAGCACAGATACGCAGTATTTT. Protein: CASSSIDRPSTDTQYF.

In its sample, this clone ranks as medium-sized. CDR3 in amino acids: CASSLGTHGGDTEAFF. Written as DNA, the CDR3 is TGCGCCAGCAGCTTGGGGACACACGGAGGGGACACTGAAGCTTTCTTT. V gene TRBV5-1 combines with J gene TRBJ1-1, with D perhaps matching TRBD1 (5 bases). Germline CDR1 is SGHRS and CDR2 is YFSETQ. Between the trimmed V and J ends, which lost 0 bases and 3 bases, there was a span of 15 bases. This CDR3 spans 16 amino acids.